The TCR beta chain described here comes from a study of T cell repertoires in cytomegalovirus infection. Across the study: A matching HLA type, together with CMV infection, was signaled by public TCR beta signatures.

TCRdb re-analysed the reads in MiXCR, keeping a single row per CDR3 protein. In the table there are under 300,000 distinct CDR3 sequences, about 20% of which are singletons. Worth noting for this clonotype: Its antigen remains unidentified.

The specimen comprised cultured PBMCs, sampled from culture after CMV antigen stimulation. The sequence was obtained from a human donor in good health (CMV status not recorded). Some clones in this sample may be carry-over from other donors' samples.

This CDR3 reads CASSARWDSNYEQYF. The CDR3 bases are TGTGCCAGCAGCGCTCGGTGGGACAGCAACTACGAGCAGTACTTC. The chain employs TRBV6-5 and TRBJ2-7; 7 bases are shared with TRBD1. The CDR3 consists of 15 residues. V dropped 6 bases and J dropped 3; count of bases not matched to a gene: 11. Per germline, CDR1 MNHEY and CDR2 SVGAGI.